The entry that follows covers one T cell receptor beta chain sequence. The data belong to a study of early T cells in non-severe SARS-CoV-2 infection. The CDR3 totals 15 residues. V lost 0 bases, J lost 6 bases, and 12 bases lay in between. In germline, CDR1 is GTSNPN, CDR2 SVGIG (reference sequence). TCRdb independently ran MiXCR on the 5' RACE reads; one entry per CDR3 protein. The sample lists about 34,000 distinct CDR3 sequences, approximately 6% seen once, with approximately 7.5% in the top ten. Material: whole blood. The TCR originated in an adult who was a healthcare worker with PCR-confirmed SARS-CoV-2 infection or an uninfected control (not recorded which). The rearrangement joins TRBV30 to TRBJ1-6, with no clear D. The CDR3 nucleotides are TGTGCCTGGAGTGTACTCGCTAACCCTAATTCACCCCTCCACTTT. Translating gives CAWSVLANPNSPLHF. The full variable domain, with the rest looked up from reference TRBV30 and TRBJ1-6, is SQTIHQWPATLVQPVGSPLSLECTVEGTSNPNLYWYRQAAGRGLQLLFYSVGIGQISSEVPQNLSASRPQDRQFILSSKKLLLSDSGFYLCAWSVLANPNSPLHFGNGTRLTVT.